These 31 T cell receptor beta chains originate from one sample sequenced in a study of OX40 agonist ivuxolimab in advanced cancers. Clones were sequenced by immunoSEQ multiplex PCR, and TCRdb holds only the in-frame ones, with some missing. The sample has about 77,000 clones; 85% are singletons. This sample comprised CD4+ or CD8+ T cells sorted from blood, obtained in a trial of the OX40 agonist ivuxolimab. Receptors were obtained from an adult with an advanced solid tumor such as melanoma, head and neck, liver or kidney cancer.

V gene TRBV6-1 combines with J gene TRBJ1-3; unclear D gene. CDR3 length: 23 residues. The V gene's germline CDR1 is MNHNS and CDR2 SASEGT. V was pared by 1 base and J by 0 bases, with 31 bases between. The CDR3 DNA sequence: TGTGCCAGCAGTGAAGAAAGGCCCGCGTCCAGAATAGGATATTCAAACTCTGGAAACACCATATATTTT. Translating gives CASSEERPASRIGYSNSGNTIYF.

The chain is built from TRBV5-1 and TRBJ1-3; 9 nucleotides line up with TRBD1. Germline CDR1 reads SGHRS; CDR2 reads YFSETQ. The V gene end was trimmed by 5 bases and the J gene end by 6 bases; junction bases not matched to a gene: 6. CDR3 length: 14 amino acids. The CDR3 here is CASRGQGSLNTIYF. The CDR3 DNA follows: TGCGCCAGCAGAGGACAGGGGAGCTTAAACACCATATATTTT.

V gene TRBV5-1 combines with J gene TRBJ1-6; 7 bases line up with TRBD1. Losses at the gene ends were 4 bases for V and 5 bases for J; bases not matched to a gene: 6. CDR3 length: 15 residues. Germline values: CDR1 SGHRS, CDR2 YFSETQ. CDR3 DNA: TGCGCCAGCAGCCCGCCAGACAGGGATAATTCACCCCTCCACTTT. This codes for CASSPPDRDNSPLHF.

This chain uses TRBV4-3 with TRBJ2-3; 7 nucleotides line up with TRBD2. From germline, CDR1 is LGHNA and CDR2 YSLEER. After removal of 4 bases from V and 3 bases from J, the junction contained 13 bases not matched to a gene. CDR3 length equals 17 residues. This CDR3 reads CASSPRFGWGGTDTQYF. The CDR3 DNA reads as TGCGCCAGCAGCCCCCGTTTTGGGTGGGGGGGAACAGATACGCAGTATTTT.

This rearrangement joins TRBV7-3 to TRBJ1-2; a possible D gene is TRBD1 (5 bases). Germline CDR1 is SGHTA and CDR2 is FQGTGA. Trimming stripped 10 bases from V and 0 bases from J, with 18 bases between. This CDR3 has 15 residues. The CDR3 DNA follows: TGTGCCACCAGGGTCCTACGGATTTCTAACTATGGCTACACCTTC. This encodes CATRVLRISNYGYTF.

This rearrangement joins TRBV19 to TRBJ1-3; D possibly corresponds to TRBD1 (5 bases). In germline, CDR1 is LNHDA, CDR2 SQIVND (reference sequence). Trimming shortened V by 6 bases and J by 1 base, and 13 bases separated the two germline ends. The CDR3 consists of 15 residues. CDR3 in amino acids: CASRETVTSGNTIYF. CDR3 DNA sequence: TGTGCCAGTAGGGAGACAGTCACTTCTGGAAACACCATATATTTT.

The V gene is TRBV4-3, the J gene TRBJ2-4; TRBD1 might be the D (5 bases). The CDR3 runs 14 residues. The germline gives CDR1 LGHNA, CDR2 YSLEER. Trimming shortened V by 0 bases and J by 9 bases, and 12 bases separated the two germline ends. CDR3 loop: CASSQDDRGGIQYF. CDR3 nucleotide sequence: TGCGCCAGCAGCCAAGATGATAGGGGTGGCATTCAGTACTTC.

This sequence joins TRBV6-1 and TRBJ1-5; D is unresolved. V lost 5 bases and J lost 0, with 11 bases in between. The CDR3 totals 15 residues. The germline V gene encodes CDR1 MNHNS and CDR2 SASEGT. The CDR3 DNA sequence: TGTGCCAGCAGTTTGGGTCGGGCTAGCAATCAGCCCCAGCATTTT. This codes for CASSLGRASNQPQHF.

CDR3 bases: TGTGCCAGCCGAAACGAATACTACGAGCAGTACTTC. Translating it yields CASRNEYYEQYF. The chain joins TRBV2 to TRBJ2-7, with D unresolved. Germline V gives CDR1 SNHLY, CDR2 FYNNEI. The germline V and J ends were trimmed by 8 bases and 3 bases, with 11 bases remaining between them. The CDR3 loop spans 12 amino acids.

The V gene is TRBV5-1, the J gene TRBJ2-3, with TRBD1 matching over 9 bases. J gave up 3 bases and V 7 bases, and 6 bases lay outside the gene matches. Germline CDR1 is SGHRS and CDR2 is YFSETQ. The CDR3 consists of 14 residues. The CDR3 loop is CASLRTGDTDTQYF. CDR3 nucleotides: TGCGCCAGCCTTAGGACAGGGGATACAGATACGCAGTATTTT.

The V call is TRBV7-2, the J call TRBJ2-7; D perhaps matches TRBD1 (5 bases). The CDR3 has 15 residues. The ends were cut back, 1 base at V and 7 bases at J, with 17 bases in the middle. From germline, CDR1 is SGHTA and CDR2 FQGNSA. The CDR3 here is CASSLEVGQGQEQYF. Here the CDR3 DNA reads TGTGCCAGCAGCTTAGAGGTAGGGCAGGGTCAGGAGCAGTACTTC.

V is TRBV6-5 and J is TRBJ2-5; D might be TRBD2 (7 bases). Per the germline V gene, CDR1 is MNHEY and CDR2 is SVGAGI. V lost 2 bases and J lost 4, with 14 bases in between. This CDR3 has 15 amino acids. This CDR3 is CASSYGGAVGETQYF. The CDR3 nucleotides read TGTGCCAGCAGTTACGGGGGGGCCGTAGGAGAGACCCAGTACTTC.

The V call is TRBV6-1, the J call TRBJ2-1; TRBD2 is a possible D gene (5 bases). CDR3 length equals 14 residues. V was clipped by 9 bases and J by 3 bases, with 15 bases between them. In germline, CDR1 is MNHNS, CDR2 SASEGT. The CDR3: CASTIEGHYNEQFF. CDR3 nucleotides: TGTGCCAGTACGATTGAGGGTCACTACAATGAGCAGTTCTTC.

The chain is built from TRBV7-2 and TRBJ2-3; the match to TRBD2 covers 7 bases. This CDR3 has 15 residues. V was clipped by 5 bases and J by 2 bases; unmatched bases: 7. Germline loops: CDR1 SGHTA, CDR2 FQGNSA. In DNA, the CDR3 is TGTGCCAGCAGCGCAAGGCGGGGGACCACAGATACGCAGTATTTT. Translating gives CASSARRGTTDTQYF. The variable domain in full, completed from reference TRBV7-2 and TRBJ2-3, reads GAGVSQSPSNKVTEKGKDVELRCDPISGHTALYWYRQSLGQGLEFLIYFQGNSAPDKSGLPSDRFSAERTGGSVSTLTIQRTQQEDSAVYLCASSARRGTTDTQYFGPGTRLTVL.

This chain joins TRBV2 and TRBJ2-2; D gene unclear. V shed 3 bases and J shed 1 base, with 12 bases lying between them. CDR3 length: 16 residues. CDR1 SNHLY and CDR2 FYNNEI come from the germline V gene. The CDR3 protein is CASSDSGILNTGELFF. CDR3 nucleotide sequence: TGTGCCAGCAGTGATTCCGGAATCCTGAACACCGGGGAGCTGTTTTTT. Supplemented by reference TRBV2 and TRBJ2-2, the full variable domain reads EPEVTQTPSHQVTQMGQEVILRCVPISNHLYFYWYRQILGQKVEFLVSFYNNEISEKSEIFDDQFSVERPDGSNFTLKIRSTKLEDSAMYFCASSDSGILNTGELFFGEGSRLTVL.

CDR3 sequence reads: CASSFDDRASGNTIYF. The CDR3, as DNA: TGTGCCAGCAGTTTCGATGACAGGGCCTCTGGAAACACCATATATTTT. J is TRBJ1-3 and V is TRBV6-5; 7 bases are a match to TRBD1. The V segment lost 4 bases and the J segment 0 bases; nucleotides outside the gene matches: 6. The CDR3 has 16 residues. CDR1 is MNHEY and CDR2 is SVGAGI in the germline V gene.

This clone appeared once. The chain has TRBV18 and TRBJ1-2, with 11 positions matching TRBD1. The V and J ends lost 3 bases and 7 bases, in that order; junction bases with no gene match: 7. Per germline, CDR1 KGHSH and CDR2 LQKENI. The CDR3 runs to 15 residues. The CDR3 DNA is TGTGCCAGCTCACCCCTGGACAGGGGGCAAGTTGGCTACACCTTC. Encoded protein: CASSPLDRGQVGYTF.

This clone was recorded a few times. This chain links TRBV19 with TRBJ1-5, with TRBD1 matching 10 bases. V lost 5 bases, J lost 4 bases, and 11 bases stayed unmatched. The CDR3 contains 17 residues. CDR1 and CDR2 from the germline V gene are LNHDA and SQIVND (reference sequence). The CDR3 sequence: CASSSYGTGAQNQPQHF. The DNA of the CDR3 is TGTGCCAGTAGTTCTTACGGGACAGGGGCGCAAAATCAGCCCCAGCATTTT.

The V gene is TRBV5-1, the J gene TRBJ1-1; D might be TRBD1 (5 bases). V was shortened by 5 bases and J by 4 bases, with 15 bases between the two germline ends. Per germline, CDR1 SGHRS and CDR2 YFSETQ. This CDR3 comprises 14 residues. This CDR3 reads CASRFGGVGTEAFF. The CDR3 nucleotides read TGCGCCAGCAGATTTGGAGGGGTCGGCACTGAAGCTTTCTTT.

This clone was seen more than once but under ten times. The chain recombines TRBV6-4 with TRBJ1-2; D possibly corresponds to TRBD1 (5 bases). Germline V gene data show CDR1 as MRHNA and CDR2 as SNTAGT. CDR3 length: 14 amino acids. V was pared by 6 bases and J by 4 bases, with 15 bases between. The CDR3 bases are TGTGCCAGCAGCCCGACTCAGAGGGGCTATGGCTACACCTTC. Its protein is CASSPTQRGYGYTF.

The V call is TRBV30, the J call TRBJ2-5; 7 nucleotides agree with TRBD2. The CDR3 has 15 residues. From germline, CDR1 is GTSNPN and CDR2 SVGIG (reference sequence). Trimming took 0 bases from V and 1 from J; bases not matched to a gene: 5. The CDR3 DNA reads TGTGCCTGGAGTGTAGCGGGATCAATCCAAGAGACCCAGTACTTC. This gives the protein CAWSVAGSIQETQYF.

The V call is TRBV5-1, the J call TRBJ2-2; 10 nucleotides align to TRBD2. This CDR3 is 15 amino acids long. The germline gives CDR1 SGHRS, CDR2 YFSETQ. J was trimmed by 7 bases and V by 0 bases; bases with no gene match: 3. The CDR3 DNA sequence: TGCGCCAGCAGCTTGGGGACTAGCGGAGTCGGGGAGCTGTTTTTT. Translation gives CASSLGTSGVGELFF. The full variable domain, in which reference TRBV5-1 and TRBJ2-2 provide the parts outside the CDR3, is KAGVTQTPRYLIKTRGQQVTLSCSPISGHRSVSWYQQTPGQGLQFLFEYFSETQRNKGNFPGRFSGRQFSNSRSEMNVSTLELGDSALYLCASSLGTSGVGELFFGEGSRLTVL.

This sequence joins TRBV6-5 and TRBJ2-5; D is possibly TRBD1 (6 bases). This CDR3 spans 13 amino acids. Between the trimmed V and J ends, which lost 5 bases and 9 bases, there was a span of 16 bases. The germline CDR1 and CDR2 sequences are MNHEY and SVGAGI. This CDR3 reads CASSTGLAKPQYF. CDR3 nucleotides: TGTGCCAGCAGTACAGGGTTGGCAAAACCCCAGTACTTC.

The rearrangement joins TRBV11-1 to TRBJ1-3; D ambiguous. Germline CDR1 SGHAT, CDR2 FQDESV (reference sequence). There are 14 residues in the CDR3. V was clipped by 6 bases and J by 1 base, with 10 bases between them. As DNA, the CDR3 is TGTGCCAGCAGTCGCCCGGAGTCTGGAAACACCATATATTTT. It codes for CASSRPESGNTIYF.

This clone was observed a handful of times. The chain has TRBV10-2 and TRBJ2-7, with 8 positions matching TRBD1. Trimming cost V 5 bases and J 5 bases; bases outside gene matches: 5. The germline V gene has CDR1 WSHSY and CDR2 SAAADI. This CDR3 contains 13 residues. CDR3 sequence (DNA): TGCGCCAGCAGTTGGACAGGGTGGGACGAGCAGTACTTC. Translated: CASSWTGWDEQYF.

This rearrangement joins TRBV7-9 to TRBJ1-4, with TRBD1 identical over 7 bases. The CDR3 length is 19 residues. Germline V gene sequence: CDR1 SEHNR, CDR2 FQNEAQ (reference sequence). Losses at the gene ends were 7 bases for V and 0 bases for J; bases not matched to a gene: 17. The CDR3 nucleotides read TGTGCCAGCATGCCCTATCAACAGGGGCCCCAAGCAACTAATGAAAAACTGTTTTTT. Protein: CASMPYQQGPQATNEKLFF.

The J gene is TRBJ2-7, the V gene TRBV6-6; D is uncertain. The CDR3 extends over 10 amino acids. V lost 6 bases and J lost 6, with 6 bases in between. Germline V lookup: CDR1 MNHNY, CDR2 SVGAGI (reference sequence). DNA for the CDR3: TGTGCCAGCAGCTCGGGCGAGCAGTACTTC. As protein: CASSSGEQYF.

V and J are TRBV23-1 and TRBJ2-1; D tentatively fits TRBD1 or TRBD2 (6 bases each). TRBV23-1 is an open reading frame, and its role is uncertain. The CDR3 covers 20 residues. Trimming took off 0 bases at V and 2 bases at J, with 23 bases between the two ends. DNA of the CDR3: TGCGCCAGCAGTCAATCAGGTTCAGGGGTGAGGCGGGGTCCCTACAATGAGCAGTTCTTC. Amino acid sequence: CASSQSGSGVRRGPYNEQFF.

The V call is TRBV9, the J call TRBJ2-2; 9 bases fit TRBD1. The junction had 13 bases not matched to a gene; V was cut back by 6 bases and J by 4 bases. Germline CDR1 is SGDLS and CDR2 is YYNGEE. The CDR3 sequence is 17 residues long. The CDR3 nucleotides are TGTGCCAGCATCCAAGATAAGGGACAGGGTGTCACCGGGGAGCTGTTTTTT. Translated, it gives CASIQDKGQGVTGELFF.

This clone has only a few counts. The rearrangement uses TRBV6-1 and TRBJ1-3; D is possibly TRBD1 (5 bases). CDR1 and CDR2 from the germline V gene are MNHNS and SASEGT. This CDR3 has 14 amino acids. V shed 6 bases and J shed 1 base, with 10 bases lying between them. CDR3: CASSEGPSGNTIYF. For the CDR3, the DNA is TGTGCCAGCAGCGAGGGACCTTCTGGAAACACCATATATTTT.

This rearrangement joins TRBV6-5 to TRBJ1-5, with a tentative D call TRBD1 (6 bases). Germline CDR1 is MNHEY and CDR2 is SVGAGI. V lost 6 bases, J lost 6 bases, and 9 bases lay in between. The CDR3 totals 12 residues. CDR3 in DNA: TGTGCCAGCAGACAGGGTAGTCAGCCCCAGCATTTT. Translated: CASRQGSQPQHF.